What follows are 14 T cell receptor beta chains derived from one specimen sequenced in a study of cytomegalovirus exposure and HLA in healthy donors. PCR involved 60 Vbeta and 13 Jbeta primers. Clones were sequenced by immunoSEQ multiplex PCR, and TCRdb holds only the in-frame ones, with some missing. This table holds under 150,000 clones, around 76% found once. Specimen: PBMCs. The source of these receptors is a woman aged 45-65 years in good health and CMV-seronegative.

J is TRBJ2-1 and V is TRBV4-2; D possibly corresponds to TRBD2 (5 bases). V gave up 0 bases and J gave up 8 bases, with 26 bases separating them. The CDR3 loop spans 19 amino acids. Looked up from germline, CDR1 is LGHNA and CDR2 is YNFKEQ. The CDR3 region has the DNA TGTGCCAGCAGCCAAGATAGGGTTATTAGGGAGTCCCTTTTAGATGAGCAGTTCTTC. Translated, it gives CASSQDRVIRESLLDEQFF.

The CDR3 coding sequence is TGCGCCAGCAGCTTGGAGGGACTAGCGTACAATGAGCAGTTCTTC. It translates to CASSLEGLAYNEQFF. The chain is built from TRBV5-1 and TRBJ2-1, with 10 nucleotides matching TRBD2. J gave up 4 bases and V 0 bases, and 1 base lay outside the gene matches. Looked up from germline, CDR1 is SGHRS and CDR2 is YFSETQ. The length of the CDR3 is 15 residues.

The chain employs TRBV7-3 and TRBJ1-1; 8 positions match TRBD1. Germline trimming cut 5 bases from V and 4 bases from J; bases unmatched to any gene: 6. This CDR3 comprises 14 residues. Germline V gene data show CDR1 as SGHTA and CDR2 as FQGTGA. The CDR3 nucleotides are TGTGCCAGCAGCCCGAACAGGGGGAGCACTGAAGCTTTCTTT. This translates into CASSPNRGSTEAFF.

V usage is TRBV7-9 and J usage is TRBJ2-2; maybe TRBD2 (7 bases). The V end lost 0 bases, the J end lost 7 bases, and 18 bases lay between the germline ends. This CDR3 is 17 amino acids long. Germline V CDR1 and CDR2: SEHNR, FQNEAQ (reference sequence). CDR3 coding DNA: TGTGCCAGCAGCTTAGCCCCAGGGGCGCCTAGCGGCGGGGAGCTGTTTTTT. It yields the protein CASSLAPGAPSGGELFF.

This clone was seen just once. The chain carries TRBV6-1 and TRBJ2-1; no reliable D call. The CDR3 runs to 13 residues. CDR1 is MNHNS and CDR2 is SASEGT in the germline V gene. V lost 4 bases and J 5 bases, leaving 9 bases between the germline ends. The CDR3 sequence: CASSVRSNNEQFF. CDR3 DNA: TGTGCCAGCAGTGTTCGGTCCAACAATGAGCAGTTCTTC.

In this sample, this clone turned up a few times. This chain joins TRBV5-1 and TRBJ1-1; D not certain. V dropped 1 base and J dropped 0 bases, with 10 bases sitting between them. The CDR3 spans 15 residues. CDR1 SGHRS and CDR2 YFSETQ come from the germline V gene. The CDR3 nucleotides are TGCGCCAGCAGCTTGATGGAGGGCATGAACACTGAAGCTTTCTTT. Protein: CASSLMEGMNTEAFF.

The count of this clone is one. This chain joins TRBV5-4 and TRBJ2-5; D is ambiguous. This CDR3 spans 14 amino acids. V was shortened by 0 bases and J by 5 bases, with 11 bases between the two germline ends. Germline V CDR1 and CDR2: SGHNT, YYREEE (reference sequence). The DNA of the CDR3 is TGTGCCAGCAGCTTGGCCGTCAGGTCCGAGACCCAGTACTTC. This translates into CASSLAVRSETQYF.

This clone was picked up one time. The chain uses TRBV7-9 and TRBJ1-1; D is uncertain. The V gene's germline CDR1 is SEHNR and CDR2 FQNEAQ (reference sequence). The CDR3 covers 13 residues. Trimming pared 1 base from V and 8 bases from J, leaving 11 bases between. CDR3 coding DNA: TGTGCCAGCAGCTTAGACCCCGCCAGAGAAGCTTTCTTT. It is translated as CASSLDPAREAFF.

V usage is TRBV19 and J usage is TRBJ2-3, with 11 bases fitting TRBD1. The CDR3 has 14 residues. CDR1 and CDR2 (germline): LNHDA, SQIVND (reference sequence). Trimming at V came to 6 bases and at J to 8 bases, leaving 7 bases not matched to a gene. This chain's CDR3 is CASSVGQGVVTQYF. The CDR3 coding sequence is TGTGCCAGTAGCGTGGGACAGGGGGTAGTTACGCAGTATTTT.

As DNA, the CDR3 is TGTGCCAGTAGCCGCAGGGGGCGGGTCACTGAAGCTTTCTTT. Translation gives CASSRRGRVTEAFF. The chain carries TRBV19 and TRBJ1-1; the match to TRBD1 covers 8 bases. Germline V gene data show CDR1 as LNHDA and CDR2 as SQIVND (reference sequence). V trimming: 6 bases; J trimming: 4 bases; junction bases outside the gene matches: 7. CDR3 length: 14 amino acids.

The chain recombines TRBV30 with TRBJ1-5, with D possibly being TRBD1 (6 bases). Trimming removed 2 bases from V and 7 bases from J, with 12 bases in between. The CDR3 extends over 13 amino acids. Germline V CDR1 and CDR2: GTSNPN, SVGIG (reference sequence). CDR3 DNA: TGTGCCTGGAGTATCTCAGGGGAACAGCCCCAGCATTTT. This sequence encodes CAWSISGEQPQHF.

V usage is TRBV27 and J usage is TRBJ1-2, with D perhaps TRBD1 (5 bases). This CDR3 spans 13 amino acids. V was pared by 4 bases and J by 8 bases, with 14 bases between. Germline V gene sequence: CDR1 MNHEY, CDR2 SMNVEV (reference sequence). CDR3 region: CASSSERGRGYTF. CDR3 nucleotide sequence: TGTGCCAGCAGTTCCGAAAGGGGCCGGGGCTACACCTTC.

V gene TRBV28 combines with J gene TRBJ2-3; 8 positions agree with TRBD2. CDR1 MDHEN and CDR2 SYDVKM come from the germline V gene. The V segment lost 4 bases and the J segment 6 bases; nucleotides outside the gene matches: 9. The CDR3 loop spans 15 amino acids. The CDR3 loop is CASSSPGGGKDTQYF. The CDR3 region has the DNA TGTGCCAGCAGTTCCCCCGGGGGGGGGAAGGATACGCAGTATTTT.

The chain is built from TRBV30 and TRBJ2-2; D is uncertain. The CDR3 runs to 14 residues. Germline CDR1 reads GTSNPN; CDR2 reads SVGIG (reference sequence). Between the trimmed V and J ends, which lost 3 bases and 5 bases, there was a span of 13 bases. Written as DNA, the CDR3 is TGTGCCTGGAGGGCTGACTTGCGGACCGGGGAGCTGTTTTTT. It specifies CAWRADLRTGELFF.